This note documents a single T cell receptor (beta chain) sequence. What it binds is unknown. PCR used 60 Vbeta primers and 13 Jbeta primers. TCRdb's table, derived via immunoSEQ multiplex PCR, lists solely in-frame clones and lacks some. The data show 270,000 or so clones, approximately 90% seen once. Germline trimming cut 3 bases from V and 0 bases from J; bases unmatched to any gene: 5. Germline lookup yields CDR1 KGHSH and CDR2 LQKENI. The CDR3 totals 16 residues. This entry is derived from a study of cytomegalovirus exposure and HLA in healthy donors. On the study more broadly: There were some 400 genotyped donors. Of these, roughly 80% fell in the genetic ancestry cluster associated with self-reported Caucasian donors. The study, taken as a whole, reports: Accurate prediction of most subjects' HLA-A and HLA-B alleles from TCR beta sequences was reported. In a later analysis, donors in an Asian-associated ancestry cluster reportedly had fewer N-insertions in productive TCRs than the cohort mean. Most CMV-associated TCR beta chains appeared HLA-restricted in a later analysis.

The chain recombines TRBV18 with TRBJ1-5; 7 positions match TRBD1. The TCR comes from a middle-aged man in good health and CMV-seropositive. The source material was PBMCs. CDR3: CASSPDRPYSNQPQHF. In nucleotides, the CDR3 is TGTGCCAGCTCACCGGACAGGCCTTATAGCAATCAGCCCCAGCATTTT.